The 32 T cell receptor beta chains below were found in one sample sequenced in a study of identical twins. A single record per CDR3 protein comes from TCRdb applying MiXCR to the 5' RACE reads. The sample has a few hundred thousand distinct CDR3 sequences, approximately 9.6% seen once. These data were also reused for a study on yellow fever vaccine responses in identical twins.

Sequenced sample: PBMCs. All receptors derive from a young woman in good health.

This clonotype was recorded many times. The rearrangement joins TRBV7-3 to TRBJ2-6; D unresolved. Trimming removed 8 bases at V and 0 bases at J, with 8 bases between. The CDR3 totals 14 residues. Germline CDR1 SGHTA, CDR2 FQGTGA. The CDR3: CASGQLSGANVLTF. DNA for the CDR3: TGTGCCAGCGGGCAGCTCTCTGGGGCCAACGTCCTGACTTTC.

This clonotype was picked up a small number of times. This chain joins TRBV11-1 and TRBJ2-1; possibly TRBD2 for D (6 bases). CDR3 length: 18 amino acids. Per the germline V gene, CDR1 is SGHAT and CDR2 is FQDESV (reference sequence). Trimming took 4 bases from V and 0 from J, leaving 19 bases between them. CDR3 DNA: TGTGCCAGCAGCTCCCCCTTAGCGGCGGGGAGCTCCTACAATGAGCAGTTCTTC. It specifies CASSSPLAAGSSYNEQFF.

This clonotype came up many times. The V and J genes are TRBV20-1 and TRBJ1-1; D may be TRBD1 (5 bases). V was pared by 3 bases and J by 5 bases, with 13 bases between. The CDR3 sequence is 13 residues long. Germline values: CDR1 DFQATT, CDR2 SNEGSKA (reference sequence). The chain's CDR3 is CSASRGGSTEAFF. The CDR3 region has the DNA TGCAGTGCTAGTCGGGGCGGGAGTACTGAAGCTTTCTTT.

V usage is TRBV29-1 and J usage is TRBJ2-1, with D unresolved. V dropped 0 bases and J dropped 6 bases, with 6 bases sitting between them. The CDR3 sequence is 12 residues long. Germline-derived CDR1 and CDR2 are SQVTM and ANQGSEA. CDR3 residues: CSVEEVSNEQFF. The CDR3 coding sequence is TGCAGCGTTGAAGAGGTCTCCAATGAGCAGTTCTTC.

The V gene is TRBV29-1, the J gene TRBJ2-7; TRBD2 matches 7 bases. This CDR3 is built from 12 residues. The germline gives CDR1 SQVTM, CDR2 ANQGSEA. The ends lost 4 bases at V and 5 bases at J; junction bases unmatched: 5. The CDR3 reads CSVAAGAHEQYF. DNA of the CDR3: TGCAGCGTTGCTGCGGGAGCCCACGAGCAGTACTTC.

This clonotype was seen at least ten times. The chain links TRBV29-1 to TRBJ2-7; D not certain. There are 13 residues in the CDR3. CDR1 and CDR2 (germline): SQVTM, ANQGSEA. V was cut by 2 bases and J by 6 bases, with 14 bases left in between. CDR3 sequence (DNA): TGCAGCGTTGAATTTGGTGCACCCTCCGAGCAGTACTTC. Residues: CSVEFGAPSEQYF.

The chain is built from TRBV20-1 and TRBJ2-5; 7 nucleotides line up with TRBD1. With 6 bases clipped from V and 5 bases from J, the junction kept 15 bases outside the gene matches. There are 15 residues in the CDR3. Germline-derived CDR1 and CDR2 are DFQATT and SNEGSKA (reference sequence). The DNA for the CDR3 is TGCAGTGCCAGCCCCGGGACAGTGGGAATGGAGACCCAGTACTTC. Protein product: CSASPGTVGMETQYF.

The chain uses TRBV29-1 and TRBJ2-1; 7 bases fit TRBD2. Looked up from germline, CDR1 is SQVTM and CDR2 is ANQGSEA. With V trimmed by 5 bases and J by 2 bases, 9 bases remained unmatched. The CDR3 is 15 residues long. CDR3 coding DNA: TGCAGCGTTTACCACCCCGGGGGGACCTACAATGAGCAGTTCTTC. This translates into CSVYHPGGTYNEQFF.

Many counts were recorded for this clonotype. V is TRBV4-2 and J is TRBJ2-2; 13 bases are a match to TRBD2. J gave up 7 bases and V 2 bases, and 7 bases lay outside the gene matches. The CDR3 is 17 residues long. Per the germline V gene, CDR1 is LGHNA and CDR2 is YNFKEQ. The CDR3 DNA sequence: TGTGCCAGCAGCCAAACCGGGACTAGCGGGATATACGGGGAGCTGTTTTTT. Its translation: CASSQTGTSGIYGELFF.

The CDR3 bases are TGCAGTGCTAGAGATCCACCGGGGCTGAACACTGAAGCTTTCTTT. This codes for CSARDPPGLNTEAFF. The genes are TRBV20-1 and TRBJ1-1; possible D gene TRBD1, 5 bases. The length of the CDR3 is 15 residues. Trimming took 0 bases from V and 0 from J, leaving 11 bases between them. In germline, CDR1 is DFQATT, CDR2 SNEGSKA (reference sequence).

This clonotype has just a few counts. The gene calls are TRBV5-5 and TRBJ2-7; D uncertain. The V end was cut by 4 bases, the J end by 7 bases, with 15 bases between. The CDR3 has 13 amino acids. Germline V CDR1 and CDR2: SGHKS, YYEKEE (reference sequence). The CDR3 bases are TGTGCCAGCAGCGACATCTTGAGCCAAGAGCAGTACTTC. This encodes CASSDILSQEQYF. The full variable domain, with the rest looked up from reference TRBV5-5 and TRBJ2-7, is DAGVTQSPTHLIKTRGQQVTLRCSPISGHKSVSWYQQVLGQGPQFIFQYYEKEERGRGNFPDRFSARQFPNYSSELNVNALLLGDSALYLCASSDILSQEQYFGPGTRLTVT.

This clonotype occurred many times. Written as DNA, the CDR3 is TGCGCCAGCAGACAGGACAGGGCCCTTTCCTCTAATGAAAAACTGTTTTTT. This gives the protein CASRQDRALSSNEKLFF. V usage is TRBV4-3 and J usage is TRBJ1-4; 8 positions agree with TRBD1. V dropped 6 bases and J dropped 3; count of bases not matched to a gene: 12. CDR1 and CDR2 from the germline V gene are LGHNA and YSLEER. The CDR3 has 17 residues.

This clonotype has just a few counts. This chain joins TRBV15 and TRBJ2-1; TRBD2 matches 11 bases. Germline loops: CDR1 LNHNV, CDR2 YYDKDF (reference sequence). The ends lost 1 base at V and 6 bases at J; junction bases unmatched: 8. The CDR3 is 17 amino acids. The CDR3 DNA reads as TGTGCCACCAGCAGAGGAACCGGGACTAGCGGAAGCAATGAGCAGTTCTTC. Translation gives CATSRGTGTSGSNEQFF.

The chain is built from TRBV4-2 and TRBJ2-1; TRBD2 agrees at 13 bases. The CDR3 spans 16 residues. Germline loops: CDR1 LGHNA, CDR2 YNFKEQ. J lost 5 bases, V lost 4 bases, and 5 bases had no gene match. In DNA, the CDR3 is TGTGCCAGCAGCCTTACTAGCGGGAGGGCTAACAATGAGCAGTTCTTC. Its translation: CASSLTSGRANNEQFF.

This clonotype has ten or more counts. V usage is TRBV12-3 or TRBV12-4 and J usage is TRBJ2-1, with D possibly TRBD2 on 6 matching bases. The V gene lost 1 base and the J gene lost 9 bases, with 13 bases spanning the gap. The CDR3 is 14 residues long. Here the CDR3 reads CASSLGSRGGEQFF. CDR3 coding DNA: TGTGCCAGCAGTTTAGGGTCCCGGGGAGGTGAGCAGTTCTTC.

This clonotype was seen at least ten times. The chain employs TRBV10-3 and TRBJ2-1, with TRBD2 matching 7 bases. CDR3 length: 14 amino acids. Per germline, CDR1 ENHRY and CDR2 SYGVKD. J gave up 9 bases and V 2 bases, and 7 bases lay outside the gene matches. CDR3 protein: CAISERPRGSEQFF. The CDR3 DNA is TGTGCCATCAGTGAGCGCCCCCGCGGGAGTGAGCAGTTCTTC.

The sample holds a few counts of this clonotype. The J gene is TRBJ1-1, the V gene TRBV3-1, with a weak D call TRBD1 (5 bases). The ends were cut back, 0 bases at V and 11 bases at J, with 13 bases in the middle. The CDR3 is 13 amino acids. Germline CDR1 and CDR2: LGHDT and YNNKEL (reference sequence). The CDR3 protein is CASSQDGRGGAFF. In nucleotides, the CDR3 is TGTGCCAGCAGCCAAGATGGGAGGGGTGGGGCTTTCTTT. The full variable domain, with the rest looked up from reference TRBV3-1 and TRBJ1-1, is DTAVSQTPKYLVTQMGNDKSIKCEQNLGHDTMYWYKQDSKKFLKIMFSYNNKELIINETVPNRFSPKSPDKAHLNLHINSLELGDSAVYFCASSQDGRGGAFFGQGTRLTVV.

The chain joins TRBV29-1 to TRBJ2-5, with 8 nucleotides matching TRBD1. The CDR3 extends over 12 amino acids. The V segment lost 7 bases and the J segment 5 bases; nucleotides outside the gene matches: 6. Germline CDR1 is SQVTM and CDR2 is ANQGSEA. The CDR3 protein is CSGTGLGETQYF. The CDR3 coding sequence is TGCAGCGGGACAGGGTTAGGGGAGACCCAGTACTTC.

This clonotype has ten or more counts. The chain uses TRBV10-3 and TRBJ1-1; D uncertain. V lost 8 bases, J lost 5 bases, and 18 bases lay in between. Germline-derived CDR1 and CDR2 are ENHRY and SYGVKD. The CDR3 sequence is 14 residues long. CDR3 protein: CAIALGTEATEAFF. The CDR3 DNA sequence: TGTGCCATCGCGCTGGGCACGGAGGCTACTGAAGCTTTCTTT.

This clonotype has only a few counts. This chain uses TRBV6-1 with TRBJ2-7; TRBD1 matches at 9 bases. Unmatched junction bases numbered 20, after V lost 6 bases and J lost 2 bases. The CDR3 totals 19 residues. The V gene's germline CDR1 is MNHNS and CDR2 SASEGT. This chain's CDR3 is CASRVLLSERGTGPYEQYF. CDR3 in DNA: TGTGCCAGCAGAGTTCTTCTCTCGGAGAGAGGGACAGGGCCCTACGAGCAGTACTTC.

The table lists this clonotype with many counts. This chain's CDR3 is CASSSEPTFRQGGGYTF. The CDR3 region has the DNA TGTGCCAGCAGCTCCGAACCTACGTTTAGACAGGGGGGTGGCTACACCTTC. The chain couples TRBV7-2 to TRBJ1-2; 9 bases are a match to TRBD1. The CDR3 is 17 amino acids. J lost 7 bases, V lost 4 bases, and 16 bases had no gene match. CDR1 and CDR2 (germline): SGHTA, FQGNSA.

This clonotype was observed a few times. This chain connects TRBV5-5 to TRBJ2-2; TRBD1 matches 9 bases. The trim removed 3 bases at V and 5 bases at J, leaving 14 bases unmatched. Looked up from germline, CDR1 is SGHKS and CDR2 is YYEKEE (reference sequence). The CDR3 spans 18 residues. The CDR3 reads CASSSLSRGTGRTGELFF. The DNA for the CDR3 is TGTGCCAGCAGCTCCCTAAGTAGGGGGACAGGGAGGACCGGGGAGCTGTTTTTT.

This clonotype showed up many times. V usage is TRBV7-7 and J usage is TRBJ2-4; the D gene is possibly TRBD1 (6 bases). The CDR3 covers 18 residues. CDR1 is SSHAT, CDR2 FNYEAQ, per germline (reference sequence). CDR3 in amino acids: CASPYRTVELLAKNIQYF. CDR3 DNA sequence: TGTGCTAGCCCCTACAGGACAGTCGAACTCTTAGCCAAAAACATTCAGTACTTC.

This clonotype was counted a few times. The chain couples TRBV28 to TRBJ2-5; D gene uncertain. Germline CDR1 reads MDHEN; CDR2 reads SYDVKM. The CDR3 sequence is 15 residues long. V gave up 2 bases and J gave up 5 bases, with 15 bases separating them. The CDR3 here is CASSLRRLDEETQYF. The CDR3 DNA is TGTGCCAGCAGTTTAAGGCGGTTGGATGAGGAGACCCAGTACTTC.

This chain connects TRBV2 to TRBJ2-3; tentative D call: TRBD1 (6 bases). Between the trimmed V and J ends, which lost 7 bases and 1 base, there was a span of 12 bases. CDR3 length equals 14 residues. CDR1 SNHLY and CDR2 FYNNEI come from the germline V gene. The CDR3 DNA follows: TGTGCCAGCAATATACAGGGTGGCACAGATACGCAGTATTTT. Its protein is CASNIQGGTDTQYF.

This clonotype was seen at least ten times. The chain is built from TRBV20-1 and TRBJ1-5; the match to TRBD1 covers 11 bases. Germline CDR1 is DFQATT and CDR2 is SNEGSKA (reference sequence). CDR3 size: 15 residues. V was clipped by 3 bases and J by 6 bases; unmatched bases: 7. The CDR3 reads CSARNGQGAGQPQHF. CDR3 sequence (DNA): TGCAGTGCTAGGAACGGACAGGGGGCGGGTCAGCCCCAGCATTTT.

This clonotype was seen a few times. This chain joins TRBV10-3 and TRBJ2-6; 9 bases line up with TRBD1. This CDR3 is 19 amino acids long. Germline CDR1 is ENHRY and CDR2 is SYGVKD. V shed 10 bases and J 0 bases; nucleotides not matched to a gene: 16. The CDR3 DNA reads as TGTGCCACCCTGAACCATGGGACAGGGCAAAGCTCTGGGGCCAACGTCCTGACTTTC. This gives the protein CATLNHGTGQSSGANVLTF.

The chain uses TRBV6-2 or TRBV6-3 and TRBJ1-6; possible D gene TRBD1, 6 bases. With 5 bases removed from V and 14 bases from J, the gap between germline ends came to 19 bases. The CDR3 is 14 amino acids. Germline V gene data show CDR1 as MNHEY and CDR2 as SVGEGT. The CDR3 coding sequence is TGTGCCAGCAGTCCTGGACTGGGGGGACAATCCCTCCACTTT. Translation gives CASSPGLGGQSLHF.

This clonotype was observed at least ten times. The rearrangement uses TRBV27 and TRBJ2-2; TRBD2 is a possible D gene (6 bases). Deletions cut 3 bases from V and 1 base from J, with 9 bases between. The CDR3 is 15 amino acids. CDR1 MNHEY and CDR2 SMNVEV come from the germline V gene (reference sequence). CDR3 coding DNA: TGTGCCAGCAGTTTTGGGAGGAGGAACACCGGGGAGCTGTTTTTT. As protein: CASSFGRRNTGELFF.

This sequence joins TRBV3-1 and TRBJ2-7, with 8 positions matching TRBD2. Germline V gene data show CDR1 as LGHDT and CDR2 as YNNKEL (reference sequence). Trimming cost V 1 base and J 7 bases; bases outside gene matches: 9. The CDR3 contains 15 residues. CDR3 region: CASSQGSGVAGEQYF. In nucleotides, the CDR3 is TGTGCCAGCAGCCAAGGTAGCGGGGTCGCGGGGGAGCAGTACTTC.

On this clonotype: A junction end diverges from the germline sequence, so it may reflect a read error. V and J are TRBV7-9 and TRBJ2-7; D ambiguous. This CDR3 region has 14 residues. Germline V gene data show CDR1 as SEHNR and CDR2 as FQNEAQ (reference sequence). In nucleotides, the CDR3 is TGTGCCAGCAGTGAGTCTCCGGGCCCTTACGAGCTGTACTTC. Translation gives CASSESPGPYELYF.

The V and J genes are TRBV5-1 and TRBJ1-5; unclear D gene. This CDR3 is built from 15 residues. The germline CDR1 and CDR2 sequences are SGHRS and YFSETQ. Trimming took off 5 bases at V and 0 bases at J, with 12 bases between the two ends. The CDR3 reads CASRLDGYSNQPQHF. The CDR3 nucleotides are TGCGCCAGCAGGCTCGACGGCTATAGCAATCAGCCCCAGCATTTT.